One T cell receptor beta chain is described in this entry. Its antigen is unidentified. When samples were unsorted, some 84 million PBMCs were used for genomic DNA. The source of the sample is a study of shared clonotypes between healthy human individuals. The study's findings and limits: Specimens sampled were limited to blood, with tissue repertoires likely differing.

At a deep level, the assay was run. Clones were read by immunoSEQ multiplex PCR, and TCRdb kept only the in-frame ones, dropping some. The sample yields fewer than 700,000 clones, roughly 79% seen once. Trimming removed 5 bases from V and 8 bases from J; junction bases left unmatched: 10. Germline V lookup: CDR1 MDHEN, CDR2 SYDVKM. CDR3 length: 14 residues. Sequenced sample: PBMCs. The clonotype originates from a woman in her thirties or forties in good health. Some clones in this sample may be carry-over from other donors' samples. This chain uses TRBV28 with TRBJ1-2; 8 bases fit TRBD1. CDR3 nucleotides: TGTGCCAGCAGTCCCCCGGACAGGGCAAAAGGCTACACCTTC. Protein product: CASSPPDRAKGYTF.